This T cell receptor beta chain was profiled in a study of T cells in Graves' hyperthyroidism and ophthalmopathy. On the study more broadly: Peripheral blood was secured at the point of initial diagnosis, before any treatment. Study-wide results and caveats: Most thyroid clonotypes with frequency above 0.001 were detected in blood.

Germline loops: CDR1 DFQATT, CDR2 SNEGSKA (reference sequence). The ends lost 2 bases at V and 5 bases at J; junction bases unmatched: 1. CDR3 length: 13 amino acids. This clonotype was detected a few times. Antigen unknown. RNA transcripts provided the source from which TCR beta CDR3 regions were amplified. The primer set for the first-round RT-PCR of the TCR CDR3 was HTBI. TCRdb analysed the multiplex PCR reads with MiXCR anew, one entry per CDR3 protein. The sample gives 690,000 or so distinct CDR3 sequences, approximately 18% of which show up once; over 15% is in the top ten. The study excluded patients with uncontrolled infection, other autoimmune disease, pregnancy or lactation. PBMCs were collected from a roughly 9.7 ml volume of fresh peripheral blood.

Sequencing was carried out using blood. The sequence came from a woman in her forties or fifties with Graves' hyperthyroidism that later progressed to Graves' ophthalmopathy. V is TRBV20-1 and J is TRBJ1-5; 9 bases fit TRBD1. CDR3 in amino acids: CSARRQGDQPQHF. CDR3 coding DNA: TGCAGTGCTAGACGACAGGGGGATCAGCCCCAGCATTTT.